This T cell receptor beta chain originates from a study of OX40 agonist ivuxolimab in advanced cancers. Data came from immunoSEQ multiplex PCR; TCRdb stores just in-frame clones and leaves some out. This sample carries 90,000 to 100,000 clones, about 87% of them seen once, and the ten largest clones take roughly 0.84%. The germline gives CDR1 LGHNA, CDR2 YSLEER. With 0 bases removed from V and 3 bases from J, the gap between germline ends came to 5 bases. This CDR3 has 13 amino acids. For this clone: Its antigen is not known.

Broader study findings: Doses of 0.1 to 3.0 mg/kg were accompanied by clonal expansion of CD4+ and CD8+ blood T cells by week 6. Clonal expansion among partial responders at 0.1-3.0 mg/kg ranked near the lowest.

Specimen: CD4+ or CD8+ T cells sorted from blood, collected in a trial of the OX40 agonist ivuxolimab. The sequence came from an adult with an advanced solid tumor such as melanoma, head and neck, liver or kidney cancer. The rearrangement links TRBV4-3 to TRBJ1-1; no reliable D call. CDR3 coding DNA: TGCGCCAGCAGCCAAGATCCGTACACTGAAGCTTTCTTT. This encodes CASSQDPYTEAFF.